This T cell receptor beta chain was retrieved from a study of T cell changes during pregnancy in multiple sclerosis. V was clipped by 4 bases and J by 1 base, with 12 bases between them. CDR1 SGDLS and CDR2 YYNGEE come from the germline V gene. CDR3 size: 14 residues. Clones were read by immunoSEQ multiplex PCR, and TCRdb kept only the in-frame ones, dropping some. The sample contains 59,000 or so clones, 92% of which appear only once. This sample comprised peripheral blood, obtained in the third trimester of pregnancy. The chain links TRBV9 to TRBJ2-7; D unclear. The sequence derives from a female donor in good health, enrolled as a control in a pregnancy study. CDR3 nucleotides: TGTGCCAGCAGCCTAGATCACAGTTCCTACGAGCAGTACTTC. Translated: CASSLDHSSYEQYF.